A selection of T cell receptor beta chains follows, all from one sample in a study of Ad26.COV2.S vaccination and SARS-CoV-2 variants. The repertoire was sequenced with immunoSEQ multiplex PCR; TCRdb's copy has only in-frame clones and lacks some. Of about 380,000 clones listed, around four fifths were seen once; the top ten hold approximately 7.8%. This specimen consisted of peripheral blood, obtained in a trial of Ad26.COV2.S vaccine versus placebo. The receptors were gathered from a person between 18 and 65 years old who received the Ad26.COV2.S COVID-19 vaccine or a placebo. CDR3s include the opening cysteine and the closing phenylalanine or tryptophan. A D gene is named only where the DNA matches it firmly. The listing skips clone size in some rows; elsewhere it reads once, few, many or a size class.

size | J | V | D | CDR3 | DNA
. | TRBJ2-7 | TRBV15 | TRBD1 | CATSRERGTGGLFYEQYF | TGTGCCACCAGCAGAGAGAGAGGGACAGGGGGCTTGTTCTACGAGCAGTACTTC
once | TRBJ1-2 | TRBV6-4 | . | CASSDGVGGYGYTF | TGTGCCAGCAGTGATGGGGTGGGCGGCTATGGCTACACCTTC
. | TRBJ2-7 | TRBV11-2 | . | CASSPRTVQYF | TGTGCCAGCAGCCCCCGTACCGTACAGTACTTC
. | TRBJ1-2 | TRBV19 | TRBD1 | CASSMGRGSGYTF | TGTGCCAGTAGTATGGGCAGGGGGAGTGGCTACACCTTC
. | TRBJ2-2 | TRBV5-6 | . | CASSLAPSMDTGELFF | TGTGCCAGCAGCTTGGCTCCTAGCATGGACACCGGGGAGCTGTTTTTT
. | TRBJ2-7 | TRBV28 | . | CASSPPGAASSYEQYF | TGTGCCAGCAGTCCCCCCGGAGCGGCCAGCTCCTACGAGCAGTACTTC
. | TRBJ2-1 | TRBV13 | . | CASSLAGAYNEQFF | TGTGCCAGCAGCTTGGCGGGGGCGTACAATGAGCAGTTCTTC
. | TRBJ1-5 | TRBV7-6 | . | CASSLDINQPQHF | TGTGCCAGCAGCCTAGACATTAATCAGCCCCAGCATTTT
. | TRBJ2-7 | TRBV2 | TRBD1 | CAAWGQTYEQYF | TGTGCCGCCTGGGGACAGACCTACGAGCAGTACTTC
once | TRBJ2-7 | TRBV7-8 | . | CASSLVYEQYF | TGTGCCAGCAGCTTAGTCTACGAGCAGTACTTC
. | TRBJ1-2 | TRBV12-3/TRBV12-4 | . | CASSLGVFYGYTF | TGTGCCAGCAGTTTAGGGGTATTCTATGGCTACACCTTC
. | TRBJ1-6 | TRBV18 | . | CASSPRRNSPLHF | TGTGCCAGCTCACCCAGGCGTAATTCACCCCTCCACTTT
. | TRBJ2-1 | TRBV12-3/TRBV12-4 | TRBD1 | CASRHRGNEQFF | TGTGCCAGCAGACACAGGGGAAATGAGCAGTTCTTC
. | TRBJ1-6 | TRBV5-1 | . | CASSLGQSDSPLHF | TGCGCCAGCAGCTTGGGACAGTCTGATTCACCCCTCCACTTT
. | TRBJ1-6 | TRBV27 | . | CASTRQIMGSPLHF | TGTGCCAGCACCCGACAGATAATGGGCTCACCCCTCCACTTT
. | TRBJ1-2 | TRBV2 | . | CASSRGDLMGYTF | TGTGCCAGCAGTCGCGGGGATTTGATGGGCTACACCTTC
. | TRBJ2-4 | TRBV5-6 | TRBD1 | CASSYTQGALAKNIQYF | TGTGCCAGCAGCTATACACAGGGGGCGCTGGCCAAAAACATTCAGTACTTC
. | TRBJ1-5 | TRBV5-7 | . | CASSLRQHSNQPQHF | TGTGCCAGCAGCTTGCGACAGCATAGCAATCAGCCCCAGCATTTT
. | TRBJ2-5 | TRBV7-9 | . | CASSPRDFQETQYF | TGTGCCAGCAGCCCCCGGGACTTCCAAGAGACCCAGTACTTC
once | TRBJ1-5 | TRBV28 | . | CASSSSRRTGNQPQHF | TGTGCCAGCAGTTCCTCCCGCAGGACAGGCAATCAGCCCCAGCATTTT
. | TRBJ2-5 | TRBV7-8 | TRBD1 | CASSQLDRKETQYF | TGTGCCAGCAGCCAATTGGACAGGAAAGAGACCCAGTACTTC
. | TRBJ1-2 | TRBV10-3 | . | CAISLGGVEAYGYTF | TGTGCCATCAGCTTAGGTGGGGTAGAGGCCTATGGCTACACCTTC
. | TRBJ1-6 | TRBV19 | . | CASSTGARDNSPLHF | TGTGCCAGTAGTACAGGGGCGCGGGATAATTCACCCCTCCACTTT
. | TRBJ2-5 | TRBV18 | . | CASSRVKGRQETQYF | TGTGCCAGCTCCCGAGTTAAGGGCAGGCAAGAGACCCAGTACTTC
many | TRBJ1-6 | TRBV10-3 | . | CAISDAGWASPLHF | TGTGCCATCAGTGATGCAGGGTGGGCTTCACCCCTCCACTTT
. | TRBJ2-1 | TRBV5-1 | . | CASSLGDGYNEQFF | TGCGCCAGCAGCTTGGGGGACGGTTACAATGAGCAGTTCTTC
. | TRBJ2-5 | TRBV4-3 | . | CASSQALNGGEETQYF | TGCGCCAGCAGCCAGGCGCTGAACGGGGGTGAAGAGACCCAGTACTTC
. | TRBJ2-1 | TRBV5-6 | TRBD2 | CASSWRGDQFF | TGTGCCAGCAGCTGGCGGGGGGACCAGTTCTTC
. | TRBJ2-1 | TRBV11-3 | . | CASSSLQSSYNEQFF | TGTGCCAGCAGCTCCCTGCAGAGCTCCTACAATGAGCAGTTCTTC